The 31 T cell receptor beta chains reported below all come from one sample, sequenced in a study of PD-1 blockade in classical Hodgkin lymphoma. TCRdb's copy holds only in-frame clones and misses some; the assay was immunoSEQ multiplex PCR. The sample includes just under 100,000 clones, over 80% of them seen just once. With no exception, relapse followed autologous stem cell transplantation in all patients, and brentuximab vedotin exposure varied. Specimen: peripheral blood mononuclear cells (PBMCs), collected at baseline. The receptor source for this set is a human donor with classical Hodgkin lymphoma.

CDR3 loop: CASSPGARDEKLFF. The CDR3 coding sequence is TGTGCCAGCTCACCAGGGGCGCGGGATGAAAAACTGTTTTTT. The chain carries TRBV18 and TRBJ1-4; D perhaps matches TRBD1 (5 bases). CDR1 and CDR2 (germline): KGHSH, LQKENI. Trimming removed 2 bases from V and 6 bases from J, with 10 bases in between. The CDR3 length is 14 residues.

The chain carries TRBV10-3 and TRBJ2-7; 14 bases match TRBD2. This CDR3 comprises 16 residues. Germline V gives CDR1 ENHRY, CDR2 SYGVKD. J gave up 3 bases and V 6 bases, and 7 bases lay outside the gene matches. The DNA for the CDR3 is TGTGCCATCAGGGAAGGACTAGCGGGAGGTCGCTACGAGCAGTACTTC. Its protein is CAIREGLAGGRYEQYF.

Comment on this clone: At one end, the junction sequence differs from germline, possibly due to a read error. J is TRBJ2-7 and V is TRBV27, with D maybe TRBD2 (5 bases). CDR1 and CDR2 from the germline V gene are MNHEY and SMNVEV (reference sequence). This CDR3 is built from 9 residues. The CDR3, as DNA: TGTGCCAGCAGTTTCCCCGGGGTCTTC. It codes for CASSFPGVF.

V gene TRBV30 combines with J gene TRBJ2-4, with no clear D. Germline V CDR1 and CDR2: GTSNPN, SVGIG (reference sequence). CDR3 length: 12 amino acids. The V gene lost 7 bases and the J gene lost 6 bases, with 13 bases spanning the gap. The CDR3 bases are TGTGCCTACGCCCTTCTTGGAAACATTCAGTACTTC. It is translated as CAYALLGNIQYF.

This clone came up a few times. J is TRBJ2-3 and V is TRBV27, with TRBD2 identical over 8 bases. CDR3 length equals 16 residues. Germline V gives CDR1 MNHEY, CDR2 SMNVEV (reference sequence). With 4 bases clipped from V and 0 bases from J, the junction kept 6 bases outside the gene matches. For the CDR3, the DNA is TGTGCCAGCAGTTCAGTACTAGCGGTTAGCACAGATACGCAGTATTTT. This gives the protein CASSSVLAVSTDTQYF.

This chain uses TRBV6-5 with TRBJ2-2; the D gene is possibly TRBD2 (6 bases). CDR3 length: 14 residues. Germline assignment: CDR1 MNHEY and CDR2 SVGAGI. V lost 3 bases and J 4 bases, leaving 9 bases between the germline ends. The CDR3 sequence is CASSYGGGTGELFF. The DNA of the CDR3 is TGTGCCAGCAGTTATGGGGGAGGCACCGGGGAGCTGTTTTTT.

The gene calls are TRBV19 and TRBJ1-1; TRBD1 might be the D (5 bases). The germline V gene encodes CDR1 LNHDA and CDR2 SQIVND (reference sequence). Trimming cost V 5 bases and J 6 bases, with 16 bases left between them. This CDR3 has 14 residues. CDR3 sequence: CASSLGGLGAEAFF. The CDR3 nucleotides read TGTGCCAGTAGTCTCGGAGGGCTGGGGGCTGAAGCTTTCTTT.

The CDR3 region has the DNA TGCGCCAGCAGCCAAGATCCGGGACAGGGAGGCACCGGGGAGCTGTTTTTT. Residues: CASSQDPGQGGTGELFF. V is TRBV4-3 and J is TRBJ2-2; TRBD1 aligns across 9 bases. The CDR3 consists of 17 residues. V lost 0 bases and J lost 4; bases outside the gene matches: 6. Germline V gene sequence: CDR1 LGHNA, CDR2 YSLEER.

The count of this clone is one. This chain uses TRBV10-3 with TRBJ2-3; 10 nucleotides align to TRBD2. CDR3 length equals 14 residues. CDR1 and CDR2 from the germline V gene are ENHRY and SYGVKD. V shed 7 bases, J shed 1 base, and the junction held 2 bases outside the gene matches. The CDR3 DNA reads as TGTGCCATCAAAGCGGGAGGGGGCACAGATACGCAGTATTTT. Translated: CAIKAGGGTDTQYF.

This chain links TRBV11-2 with TRBJ2-3; 7 nucleotides line up with TRBD2. The V gene end was trimmed by 5 bases and the J gene end by 2 bases; junction bases not matched to a gene: 7. CDR1 is SGHAT and CDR2 is FQNNGV in the germline V gene. This CDR3 comprises 15 residues. CDR3 DNA: TGTGCCAGCAGCCCATGGGGGAGGGTCACAGATACGCAGTATTTT. This gives the protein CASSPWGRVTDTQYF. Based on the CDR3 plus reference TRBV11-2 and TRBJ2-3, the full variable domain is EAGVAQSPRYKIIEKRQSVAFWCNPISGHATLYWYQQILGQGPKLLIQFQNNGVVDDSQLPKDRFSAERLKGVDSTLKIQPAKLEDSAVYLCASSPWGRVTDTQYFGPGTRLTVL.

The genes are TRBV7-3 and TRBJ2-2; D gene unclear. The V and J ends lost 2 bases and 1 base respectively, with 5 bases between them. Germline CDR1 reads SGHTA; CDR2 reads FQGTGA. This CDR3 is 14 amino acids long. The CDR3 loop reads CASSLQGNTGELFF. The CDR3, as DNA: TGTGCCAGCAGCTTACAAGGGAACACCGGGGAGCTGTTTTTT.

This clone appeared a few times. The chain employs TRBV7-9 and TRBJ2-3; D remains ambiguous. The germline V gene has CDR1 SEHNR and CDR2 FQNEAQ (reference sequence). Trimming stripped 5 bases from V and 5 bases from J, with 5 bases between. CDR3 length: 11 amino acids. As DNA, the CDR3 is TGTGCCAGCAGCGTACAAGATACGCAGTATTTT. Its protein product is CASSVQDTQYF. Drawing the rest from reference TRBV7-9 and TRBJ2-3, the complete variable domain is DTGVSQNPRHKITKRGQNVTFRCDPISEHNRLYWYRQTLGQGPEFLTYFQNEAQLEKSRLLSDRFSAERPKGSFSTLEIQRTEQGDSAMYLCASSVQDTQYFGPGTRLTVL.

The V call is TRBV4-2, the J call TRBJ2-3, with D possibly being TRBD2 (5 bases). CDR1 is LGHNA and CDR2 is YNFKEQ in the germline V gene. V lost 1 base, J lost 10 bases, and 9 bases lay in between. CDR3 size: 12 residues. This CDR3 reads CASSQGLRAQYF. The DNA for the CDR3 is TGTGCCAGCAGCCAAGGCTTGCGGGCGCAGTATTTT.

The chain links TRBV19 to TRBJ2-3; TRBD1 might be the D (5 bases). The CDR3 is 14 amino acids. Trimming took off 4 bases at V and 2 bases at J, with 10 bases between the two ends. Per germline, CDR1 LNHDA and CDR2 SQIVND (reference sequence). CDR3 in DNA: TGTGCCAGTAGTACACGACAGTTCACAGATACGCAGTATTTT. It translates to CASSTRQFTDTQYF.

In this sample, this clone turned up once. The chain uses TRBV5-1 and TRBJ2-1; 9 nucleotides match TRBD2. Looked up from germline, CDR1 is SGHRS and CDR2 is YFSETQ. The CDR3 is 14 residues long. Germline trimming cut 6 bases from V and 5 bases from J; bases unmatched to any gene: 6. The CDR3 coding sequence is TGCGCCAGCAAGAGACTAGCGGCTAACAATGAGCAGTTCTTC. Encoded protein: CASKRLAANNEQFF.

V is TRBV5-1 and J is TRBJ2-2, with 7 bases that match TRBD2. This CDR3 contains 16 residues. CDR1 and CDR2 from the germline V gene are SGHRS and YFSETQ. V trimming: 6 bases; J trimming: 7 bases; junction bases outside the gene matches: 15. CDR3 bases: TGCGCCAGCACCCCCCGGTTGCGGGAGAGTGGCGGGGAGCTGTTTTTT. Translation gives CASTPRLRESGGELFF.

This sequence joins TRBV7-9 and TRBJ2-7; tentatively, D is TRBD1 (6 bases). V gave up 1 base and J gave up 4 bases, with 14 bases separating them. The germline gives CDR1 SEHNR, CDR2 FQNEAQ (reference sequence). The CDR3 totals 15 residues. CDR3 region: CASSLGGLQGYEQYF. The DNA of the CDR3 is TGTGCCAGCAGCTTAGGAGGGCTACAGGGATACGAGCAGTACTTC.

The count of this clone is one. The chain has TRBV10-3 and TRBJ2-7; the match to TRBD2 covers 12 bases. V lost 4 bases and J lost 7; bases outside the gene matches: 8. CDR3 length: 15 amino acids. Germline lookup yields CDR1 ENHRY and CDR2 SYGVKD. The DNA of the CDR3 is TGTGCCATCAGTGTCCTAGCGGGAGGGCCGGGGGAGCAGTACTTC. This gives the protein CAISVLAGGPGEQYF.

V usage is TRBV7-9 and J usage is TRBJ1-3; tentative D call: TRBD1 (5 bases). V lost 0 bases to trimming and J lost 4 bases, with 10 bases between them. This CDR3 is built from 15 residues. Germline CDR1 is SEHNR and CDR2 is FQNEAQ (reference sequence). CDR3 coding DNA: TGTGCCAGCAGCTTAGCTGGGGGTTACGGAAACACCATATATTTT. Its protein product is CASSLAGGYGNTIYF.

The chain is built from TRBV6-5 and TRBJ2-7, with D perhaps TRBD2 (5 bases). The CDR3 is made up of 12 amino acids. CDR1 is MNHEY, CDR2 SVGAGI, per germline. This CDR3 is CVSRDGTYEQYF. The DNA of the CDR3 is TGTGTCTCGAGGGATGGGACCTACGAGCAGTACTTC.

The genes are TRBV2 and TRBJ2-7; unclear D gene. CDR3 length: 14 residues. The V end lost 9 bases, the J end lost 6 bases, and 21 bases lay between the germline ends. Germline CDR1 is SNHLY and CDR2 is FYNNEI. In DNA form, the CDR3 reads TGTGCCAGTTCCCTCGCCGGGTCCGTGGGCGAGCAGTACTTC. Amino acid sequence: CASSLAGSVGEQYF.

V usage is TRBV30 and J usage is TRBJ1-1, with D uncertain. Germline V gene data show CDR1 as GTSNPN and CDR2 as SVGIG (reference sequence). The CDR3 extends over 13 amino acids. V was pared by 2 bases and J by 2 bases, with 9 bases between. Written as DNA, the CDR3 is TGTGCCTGGAGTTCTAACGGAAACACTGAAGCTTTCTTT. It yields the protein CAWSSNGNTEAFF.

The chain combines TRBV18 with TRBJ2-7, with D possibly matching TRBD1 (5 bases). The CDR3 is 12 residues long. Trimming took off 4 bases at V and 6 bases at J, with 10 bases between the two ends. Germline-derived CDR1 and CDR2 are KGHSH and LQKENI. CDR3 sequence (DNA): TGTGCCAGCTCACAAGACAGCACCGAGCAGTACTTC. Translation: CASSQDSTEQYF.

The chain couples TRBV6-9 to TRBJ1-4, with D tentatively TRBD1 (6 bases). Trimming took off 6 bases at V and 3 bases at J, with 14 bases between the two ends. The germline CDR1 and CDR2 sequences are MNHGY and SVAAGI. The CDR3 runs 15 residues. This CDR3 reads CASRPRRGSNEKLFF. CDR3 DNA: TGTGCCAGCAGACCTAGGAGGGGGTCTAATGAAAAACTGTTTTTT.

The chain employs TRBV5-4 and TRBJ2-5, with D unclear. Germline assignment: CDR1 SGHNT and CDR2 YYREEE (reference sequence). Trimming removed 4 bases at V and 3 bases at J, with 10 bases between. The CDR3 runs 13 residues. CDR3: CASSTLAEETQYF. The CDR3 DNA reads TGTGCCAGCAGCACTTTAGCAGAAGAGACCCAGTACTTC.

The chain is built from TRBV19 and TRBJ1-1; D not resolved. The V end was cut by 6 bases, the J end by 7 bases, with 9 bases between. The germline CDR1 and CDR2 sequences are LNHDA and SQIVND (reference sequence). This CDR3 comprises 11 residues. The CDR3 region has the DNA TGTGCCAGTAGGGCAGCCGGTGAAGCTTTCTTT. As protein: CASRAAGEAFF. Combining the CDR3 with reference TRBV19 and TRBJ1-1 gives the whole variable domain DGGITQSPKYLFRKEGQNVTLSCEQNLNHDAMYWYRQDPGQGLRLIYYSQIVNDFQKGDIAEGYSVSREKKESFPLTVTSAQKNPTAFYLCASRAAGEAFFGQGTRLTVV.

With respect to this clone: Other DNA sequences in this sample translate to the same CDR3. V gene TRBV20-1 combines with J gene TRBJ2-1; D is unclear. V lost 3 bases, J lost 5 bases, and 5 bases lay in between. CDR1 and CDR2 (germline): DFQATT, SNEGSKA (reference sequence). This CDR3 has 11 residues. The chain's CDR3 is CSARADNEQFF. In DNA form, the CDR3 reads TGCAGTGCTAGGGCTGACAATGAGCAGTTCTTC.

V gene TRBV6-5 combines with J gene TRBJ1-2; 10 positions match TRBD1. Germline trimming cut 6 bases from V and 7 bases from J; bases unmatched to any gene: 8. This CDR3 contains 14 residues. Germline-derived CDR1 and CDR2 are MNHEY and SVGAGI. The CDR3 DNA is TGTGCCAGCAGGTTCGGGACAGGGGTTTCTGGCTACACCTTC. Translating gives CASRFGTGVSGYTF.

The V gene is TRBV30, the J gene TRBJ2-3; D is ambiguous. CDR3 length: 16 residues. Trimming stripped 4 bases from V and 1 base from J, with 18 bases between. Germline CDR1 is GTSNPN and CDR2 is SVGIG (reference sequence). CDR3 bases: TGTGCCTGGACTTTAGGAGATCCCATTCGCACAGATACGCAGTATTTT. Protein sequence: CAWTLGDPIRTDTQYF.

The V and J genes are TRBV25-1 and TRBJ2-4; D uncertain. The V gene's germline CDR1 is MGHDK and CDR2 SYGVNS. The V gene lost 1 base and the J gene lost 6 bases, with 4 bases spanning the gap. There are 12 residues in the CDR3. The CDR3 nucleotides read TGTGCCAGCAGTGAATCCTCAAACATTCAGTACTTC. Its translation is CASSESSNIQYF.

This rearrangement joins TRBV6-1 to TRBJ2-1; perhaps TRBD2 as D (5 bases). V lost 0 bases, J lost 0 bases, and 9 bases lay in between. This CDR3 is built from 16 residues. CDR1 and CDR2 from the germline V gene are MNHNS and SASEGT. The CDR3 reads CASSEARRSSYNEQFF. The CDR3 nucleotides are TGTGCCAGCAGTGAAGCGCGGAGGAGCTCCTACAATGAGCAGTTCTTC.